This T cell receptor beta chain appears in the sequencing data of a study of blood T cell repertoires in COVID-19. This clone was seen just once. Sequenced by immunoSEQ multiplex PCR; TCRdb stores in-frame clones only, minus some. The sample records a few hundred thousand clones, roughly 90% being singletons. Sequenced: PBMCs or T cells enriched from blood (not recorded which). This clonotype was obtained from a man aged 40-55 years who had recovered from COVID-19.

CDR3 sequence reads: CASSLLGDSPLHF. The CDR3 nucleotides read TGTGCCAGCAGCTTATTAGGAGATTCACCCCTCCACTTT. This sequence joins TRBV7-6 and TRBJ1-6; no firm D call. The V end was cut by 2 bases, the J end by 8 bases, with 7 bases between. Germline V gene sequence: CDR1 SGHVS, CDR2 FNYEAQ. The CDR3 covers 13 residues. Supplemented by reference TRBV7-6 and TRBJ1-6, the full variable domain reads GAGVSQSPRYKVTKRGQDVALRCDPISGHVSLYWYRQALGQGPEFLTYFNYEAQQDKSGLPNDRFSAERPEGSISTLTIQRTEQRDSAMYRCASSLLGDSPLHFGNGTRLTVT.